This entry lists 9 T cell receptor beta chains sequenced from one sample in a study of T cell responses to AZD1222 COVID-19 vaccine. TCRdb's table, derived via immunoSEQ multiplex PCR, lists solely in-frame clones and lacks some. The sample lists about 140,000 clones, 89% occurring once. The material sequenced was peripheral blood, taken on day 0 of AZD1222 vaccination. All receptors derive from an adult in good health.

A single count supports this clone. The chain carries TRBV5-5 and TRBJ2-2; no reliable D call. The CDR3 has 16 amino acids. The germline V gene has CDR1 SGHKS and CDR2 YYEKEE (reference sequence). V gave up 3 bases and J gave up 6 bases, with 18 bases separating them. In nucleotides, the CDR3 is TGTGCCAGCAGCTGGTTGTCTACCCAGCCTTCCGGGGAGCTGTTTTTT. This gives the protein CASSWLSTQPSGELFF. The full variable domain, in which reference TRBV5-5 and TRBJ2-2 provide the parts outside the CDR3, is DAGVTQSPTHLIKTRGQQVTLRCSPISGHKSVSWYQQVLGQGPQFIFQYYEKEERGRGNFPDRFSARQFPNYSSELNVNALLLGDSALYLCASSWLSTQPSGELFFGEGSRLTVL.

The CDR3 DNA sequence: TGTGCCAGCAGCTTGGTTGGGCTAGCGACCTACAATGAGCAGTTCTTC. Translating gives CASSLVGLATYNEQFF. The rearrangement uses TRBV5-6 and TRBJ2-1; weak D call: TRBD2 (6 bases). V lost 0 bases, J lost 2 bases, and 12 bases lay in between. This CDR3 contains 16 residues. Germline-derived CDR1 and CDR2 are SGHDT and YYEEEE.

V gene TRBV5-1 combines with J gene TRBJ2-3; 9 nucleotides match TRBD2. Germline CDR1 SGHRS, CDR2 YFSETQ. The trim removed 1 base at V and 2 bases at J, leaving 5 bases unmatched. The CDR3 sequence is 16 residues long. As DNA, the CDR3 is TGCGCCAGCAGCTTGCTTCAGCGGGGGGACACAGATACGCAGTATTTT. It is translated as CASSLLQRGDTDTQYF.

The genes are TRBV19 and TRBJ2-7; D may match TRBD1 or TRBD2 (6 bases each). V was shortened by 5 bases and J by 2 bases, with 13 bases between the two germline ends. This CDR3 region has 14 residues. Germline assignment: CDR1 LNHDA and CDR2 SQIVND (reference sequence). CDR3 protein: CASSVNREAYEQYF. The CDR3 DNA follows: TGTGCCAGTAGTGTTAACAGGGAGGCCTACGAGCAGTACTTC.

The rearrangement links TRBV5-5 to TRBJ2-5; D gene unclear. The V gene's germline CDR1 is SGHKS and CDR2 YYEKEE (reference sequence). V lost 1 base and J 5 bases, leaving 15 bases between the germline ends. The CDR3 runs 15 residues. The CDR3 loop is CASSLLPEFRETQYF. CDR3 nucleotide sequence: TGTGCCAGCAGCTTGTTACCAGAATTCAGGGAGACCCAGTACTTC.

This rearrangement joins TRBV29-1 to TRBJ2-2, with no clear D. Germline loops: CDR1 SQVTM, CDR2 ANQGSEA. The CDR3 spans 13 residues. Trimming took off 4 bases at V and 4 bases at J, with 10 bases between the two ends. The CDR3 DNA is TGCAGCGTTGGTGGCCGACCCACCGGGGAGCTGTTTTTT. It translates to CSVGGRPTGELFF.

The V call is TRBV5-6, the J call TRBJ1-6, with a tentative D call TRBD1 (5 bases). Germline V gene data show CDR1 as SGHDT and CDR2 as YYEEEE. The CDR3 is made up of 15 amino acids. Trimming left V 2 bases short and J 5 bases short, with 11 bases between. CDR3 coding DNA: TGTGCCAGCAGCTTAATTGACAGAAATAATTCACCCCTCCACTTT. Protein product: CASSLIDRNNSPLHF. The full variable domain, completed using reference TRBV5-6 and TRBJ1-6, is DAGVTQSPTHLIKTRGQQVTLRCSPKSGHDTVSWYQQALGQGPQFIFQYYEEEERQRGNFPDRFSGHQFPNYSSELNVNALLLGDSALYLCASSLIDRNNSPLHFGNGTRLTVT.

The CDR3: CASSLTTGRTTNEKLFF. CDR3 bases: TGTGCCAGCAGTCTTACAACAGGGAGGACAACTAATGAAAAACTGTTTTTT. The V call is TRBV28, the J call TRBJ1-4; D is possibly TRBD1 (6 bases). Trimming left V 5 bases short and J 0 bases short, with 16 bases between. This CDR3 comprises 17 residues. The germline gives CDR1 MDHEN, CDR2 SYDVKM.

V and J are TRBV7-2 and TRBJ2-1, with 14 bases identical to TRBD2. Trimming removed 3 bases from V and 10 bases from J; junction bases left unmatched: 8. The CDR3 consists of 16 residues. Germline-derived CDR1 and CDR2 are SGHTA and FQGNSA. In nucleotides, the CDR3 is TGTGCCAGCAGCTTGTCGACTAGCGGGGGGGCCTGGGAGCAGTTCTTC. Protein sequence: CASSLSTSGGAWEQFF.